This T cell receptor beta chain is drawn from a study of blood T cell repertoires in COVID-19. About the research overall: Donors in the United States, Italy and Spain gave samples during acute or convalescent COVID-19. PBMCs, B-cell-depleted T cells, or T cells were the source of the cDNA or gDNA that made up the material.

CDR1 and CDR2 (germline): KGHDR, SFDVKD. The CDR3 contains 11 residues. Trimming pared 4 bases from V and 5 bases from J, leaving 4 bases between. In the authors' workflow: Nucleated cell counts were estimated from reference gene primer amplification. Sequencing used immunoSEQ multiplex PCR; TCRdb keeps in-frame clones, though not all of them. V and J calls and clone size are given by that table; D and trimming were obtained from the DNA. The profile shows about 15,000 clones, roughly 82% of them singletons. This sequence joins TRBV24-1 and TRBJ2-5; D gene ambiguous. Material for sequencing was peripheral blood. This clonotype was sampled from a woman in her fifties or sixties with active or convalescent COVID-19. The CDR3 DNA follows: TGTGCCACCAGTGACTACGAGACCCAGTACTTC. Translation: CATSDYETQYF.